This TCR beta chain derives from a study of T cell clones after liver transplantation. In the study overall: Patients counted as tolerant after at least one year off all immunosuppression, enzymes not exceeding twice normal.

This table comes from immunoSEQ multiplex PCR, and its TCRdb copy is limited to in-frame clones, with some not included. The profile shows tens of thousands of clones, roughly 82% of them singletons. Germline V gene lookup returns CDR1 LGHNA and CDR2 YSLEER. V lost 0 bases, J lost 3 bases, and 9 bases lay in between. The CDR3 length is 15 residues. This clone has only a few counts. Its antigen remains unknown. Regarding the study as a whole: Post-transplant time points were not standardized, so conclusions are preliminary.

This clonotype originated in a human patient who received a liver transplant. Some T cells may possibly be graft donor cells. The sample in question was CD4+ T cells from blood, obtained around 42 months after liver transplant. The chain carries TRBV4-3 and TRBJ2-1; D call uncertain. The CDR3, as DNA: TGCGCCAGCAGCCAAGAGCTACGAGACTACAATGAGCAGTTCTTC. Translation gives CASSQELRDYNEQFF.